Listed here are 14 T cell receptor beta chains from one sample, sequenced in a study of a mutant IDH1 vaccine in newly diagnosed glioma. The antigens of these receptors remain unknown. Time point of the sample: week 23, last vaccination. Every vaccination contained 300 ug of the mutant IDH1 20-mer peptide and was paired with topical imiquimod. Data came from immunoSEQ multiplex PCR; TCRdb stores just in-frame clones and leaves some out. Altogether 75,000 to 80,000 clones are present, around 85% being singletons, with the ten largest covering around 0.77%. The specimen comprised PBMCs, sampled from a glioma patient whose treatment included an IDH1 peptide vaccine. These receptors were collected from a woman aged 50 to 60 with glioma.

V is TRBV18 and J is TRBJ2-3, with unresolved D. The V end lost 2 bases, the J end lost 1 base, and 13 bases lay between the germline ends. The length of the CDR3 is 16 residues. Germline-derived CDR1 and CDR2 are KGHSH and LQKENI. CDR3 bases: TGTGCCAGCTCACCAGGTGTTGGTGTAGGCACAGATACGCAGTATTTT. It yields the protein CASSPGVGVGTDTQYF.

The chain uses TRBV2 and TRBJ1-4; possible D gene TRBD1, 6 bases. In germline, CDR1 is SNHLY, CDR2 FYNNEI. Trimming took off 5 bases at V and 7 bases at J, with 11 bases between the two ends. The CDR3 is made up of 13 amino acids. DNA for the CDR3: TGTGCCAGCAGTAACAGGGCAGGTGAAAAACTGTTTTTT. Its protein product is CASSNRAGEKLFF.

The chain combines TRBV30 with TRBJ2-7; no clear D. CDR3 length equals 12 residues. Germline-derived CDR1 and CDR2 are GTSNPN and SVGIG (reference sequence). Between the trimmed V and J ends, which lost 2 bases and 1 base, there was a span of 6 bases. As DNA, the CDR3 is TGTGCCTGGAGTCCGAGGTCCTACGAGCAGTACTTC. As protein: CAWSPRSYEQYF.

The chain combines TRBV7-9 with TRBJ2-5, with D possibly being TRBD2 (5 bases). Trimming pared 5 bases from V and 5 bases from J, leaving 15 bases between. CDR3 length equals 14 residues. Germline values: CDR1 SEHNR, CDR2 FQNEAQ (reference sequence). This CDR3 is CASSPGDYHETQYF. The CDR3 DNA follows: TGTGCCAGCAGCCCGGGTGACTATCACGAGACCCAGTACTTC.

The chain has TRBV28 and TRBJ1-2; weak D call: TRBD1 (5 bases). V was trimmed by 5 bases and J by 4 bases, leaving 14 bases between them. There are 14 residues in the CDR3. Germline CDR1 and CDR2: MDHEN and SYDVKM. The CDR3 sequence is CASSPDRMGYGYTF. In DNA form, the CDR3 reads TGTGCCAGCAGTCCCGACAGAATGGGCTATGGCTACACCTTC.

The V gene is TRBV7-2, the J gene TRBJ1-2; 8 bases align to TRBD1. In germline, CDR1 is SGHTA, CDR2 FQGNSA. V dropped 5 bases and J dropped 2; count of bases not matched to a gene: 7. The CDR3 loop spans 15 amino acids. CDR3 loop: CASSPRTGTNYGYTF. The CDR3 region has the DNA TGTGCCAGCAGCCCCCGGACAGGGACGAACTATGGCTACACCTTC. The variable domain in full, completed from reference TRBV7-2 and TRBJ1-2, reads GAGVSQSPSNKVTEKGKDVELRCDPISGHTALYWYRQSLGQGLEFLIYFQGNSAPDKSGLPSDRFSAERTGGSVSTLTIQRTQQEDSAVYLCASSPRTGTNYGYTFGSGTRLTVV.

This clone was seen more than once but under ten times. The gene calls are TRBV7-9 and TRBJ2-3, with D uncertain. This CDR3 contains 12 residues. Germline CDR1 is SEHNR and CDR2 is FQNEAQ (reference sequence). V was trimmed by 1 base and J by 4 bases, leaving 3 bases between them. CDR3: CASSLVADTQYF. CDR3 DNA sequence: TGTGCCAGCAGCTTAGTGGCAGATACGCAGTATTTT. The full variable domain, rest sourced from reference TRBV7-9 and TRBJ2-3, is DTGVSQNPRHKITKRGQNVTFRCDPISEHNRLYWYRQTLGQGPEFLTYFQNEAQLEKSRLLSDRFSAERPKGSFSTLEIQRTEQGDSAMYLCASSLVADTQYFGPGTRLTVL.

V gene TRBV28 combines with J gene TRBJ1-4; D not resolved. With 2 bases removed from V and 4 bases from J, the gap between germline ends came to 5 bases. The CDR3 consists of 13 residues. Germline V CDR1 and CDR2: MDHEN, SYDVKM. The CDR3 reads CASSLGFNEKLFF. The CDR3 nucleotides are TGTGCCAGCAGTTTAGGATTTAATGAAAAACTGTTTTTT.

This chain uses TRBV28 with TRBJ2-4; D might be TRBD1 (5 bases). The germline V gene encodes CDR1 MDHEN and CDR2 SYDVKM. The CDR3 runs 14 residues. The ends were cut back, 9 bases at V and 6 bases at J, with 18 bases in the middle. CDR3 coding DNA: TGTGCCAGTTCCCCTCCGACAGTGCGAAACATTCAGTACTTC. This encodes CASSPPTVRNIQYF.

The V and J genes are TRBV6-5 and TRBJ2-7, with 8 bases that match TRBD1. Germline loops: CDR1 MNHEY, CDR2 SVGAGI. With V trimmed by 6 bases and J by 3 bases, 10 bases remained unmatched. The CDR3 has 15 residues. The CDR3 DNA sequence: TGTGCCAGCAGGGGGTTAGGACAGGGATTCTACGAGCAGTACTTC. It encodes CASRGLGQGFYEQYF.

The chain has TRBV7-6 and TRBJ2-2; the match to TRBD2 covers 11 bases. V shed 1 base, J shed 5 bases, and the junction held 3 bases outside the gene matches. In germline, CDR1 is SGHVS, CDR2 FNYEAQ. The CDR3 loop spans 16 amino acids. CDR3 sequence: CASSLGPSGRTGELFF. The CDR3 DNA reads TGTGCCAGCAGCTTAGGGCCTAGCGGGAGGACCGGGGAGCTGTTTTTT.

The chain joins TRBV19 to TRBJ2-5, with 9 bases fitting TRBD1. CDR1 and CDR2 (germline): LNHDA, SQIVND (reference sequence). The junction had 6 bases not matched to a gene; V was cut back by 4 bases and J by 6 bases. The CDR3 contains 14 residues. The CDR3 sequence: CASSRDRVLKTQYF. Here the CDR3 DNA reads TGTGCCAGTAGTAGGGACAGGGTATTAAAGACCCAGTACTTC.

The gene calls are TRBV6-1 and TRBJ2-7; 10 positions agree with TRBD2. The CDR3 is 14 amino acids. Germline CDR1 reads MNHNS; CDR2 reads SASEGT. J gave up 4 bases and V 2 bases, and 2 bases lay outside the gene matches. The CDR3 spells CASSETSGTYEQYF. CDR3 DNA: TGTGCCAGCAGTGAAACTAGCGGGACTTACGAGCAGTACTTC.

As concerns this clone: Because the CDR3 is missing its conserved closing phenylalanine or tryptophan, this is likely a read error. The DNA is left out, because the CDR3 cannot be placed on it with certainty; the CDR3 is given as TCRdb lists it. CDR3 loop: CSVEAGPS. The chain recombines TRBV20-1 with TRBJ2-6. From its first to its last residue, the CDR3 has 8 amino acids. The germline gives CDR1 DFQATT, CDR2 SNEGSKA (reference sequence).